Below, 8 T cell receptor beta chains from the same sample are listed, as sequenced in a study of CD4+ T cells in melanoma. Clones were read by immunoSEQ multiplex PCR, and TCRdb kept only the in-frame ones, dropping some. The table has roughly 52,000 clones, roughly three quarters seen once. Sample: tumor tissue. The receptors shown here come from a human donor with melanoma.

In its sample, this clone was seen once. The genes are TRBV19 and TRBJ2-3; TRBD2 aligns across 9 bases. The CDR3 totals 16 residues. V dropped 1 base and J dropped 6; count of bases not matched to a gene: 8. Germline V gives CDR1 LNHDA, CDR2 SQIVND (reference sequence). CDR3 amino acids: CASSIGSSGMYDTQYF. The CDR3, as DNA: TGTGCCAGTAGTATAGGGTCTAGCGGGATGTATGATACGCAGTATTTT.

The V and J genes are TRBV7-8 and TRBJ1-1; D unclear. Germline CDR1 is SGHVS and CDR2 is FQNEAQ. CDR3 length: 13 residues. The germline V and J ends were trimmed by 5 bases and 3 bases, with 10 bases remaining between them. The CDR3 DNA sequence: TGTGCCAGCAGCCAGGAATATGACACTGAAGCTTTCTTT. It is translated as CASSQEYDTEAFF. The variable domain in full, completed from reference TRBV7-8 and TRBJ1-1, reads GAGVSQSPRYKVAKRGQDVALRCDPISGHVSLFWYQQALGQGPEFLTYFQNEAQLDKSGLPSDRFFAERPEGSVSTLKIQRTQQEDSAVYLCASSQEYDTEAFFGQGTRLTVV.

This clone was detected ten times or more. This chain uses TRBV7-9 with TRBJ1-4; maybe TRBD1 (6 bases). CDR3 length: 14 residues. CDR1 and CDR2 (germline): SEHNR, FQNEAQ (reference sequence). Deletions cut 4 bases from V and 8 bases from J, with 14 bases between. DNA for the CDR3: TGTGCCAGCAGCTCCAGGGGCGGGCAGGAAAAACTGTTTTTT. Amino acids: CASSSRGGQEKLFF.

This clone was seen once. The genes are TRBV27 and TRBJ1-2; possible D gene TRBD1, 6 bases. The CDR3 extends over 16 amino acids. Germline CDR1 reads MNHEY; CDR2 reads SMNVEV (reference sequence). V was clipped by 4 bases and J by 0 bases, with 15 bases between them. CDR3 region: CASSSSPGASNYGYTF. The CDR3, as DNA: TGTGCCAGCAGTTCCTCTCCAGGGGCTTCTAACTATGGCTACACCTTC.

The chain has TRBV7-9 and TRBJ1-2, with a possible D match to TRBD1 (6 bases). Germline CDR1 reads SEHNR; CDR2 reads FQNEAQ (reference sequence). Trimming removed 1 base at V and 8 bases at J, with 17 bases between. The CDR3 totals 15 residues. The CDR3 loop is CASSLDGPLRGGYTF. The CDR3, as DNA: TGTGCCAGCAGCTTAGACGGGCCTCTCAGGGGAGGCTACACCTTC.

The chain couples TRBV6-6 to TRBJ2-5, with a weak D call TRBD2 (5 bases). Per the germline V gene, CDR1 is MNHNY and CDR2 is SVGAGI (reference sequence). The CDR3 sequence is 15 residues long. V was clipped by 6 bases and J by 3 bases, with 17 bases between them. The CDR3 reads CASRIVASLEETQYF. CDR3 sequence (DNA): TGTGCCAGCAGAATCGTAGCGAGTTTAGAAGAGACCCAGTACTTC.

The chain recombines TRBV13 with TRBJ1-1, with D maybe TRBD1 (5 bases). Trimming stripped 4 bases from V and 4 bases from J, with 19 bases between. This CDR3 region has 16 residues. Germline values: CDR1 PRHDT, CDR2 FYEKMQ (reference sequence). As DNA, the CDR3 is TGTGCCAGCAGCTCCTATGGGGGGTACGTAGGCACTGAAGCTTTCTTT. Translating gives CASSSYGGYVGTEAFF.

There are many counts of this clone. The CDR3, as DNA: TGTGCCACAACAGGGTTCGGCGGCTACACCTTC. This encodes CATTGFGGYTF. The V gene is TRBV28, the J gene TRBJ1-2; TRBD1 is a possible D gene (6 bases). In germline, CDR1 is MDHEN, CDR2 SYDVKM. V dropped 10 bases and J dropped 8 bases, with 14 bases sitting between them. There are 11 residues in the CDR3.